The sequence of this TCR beta chain was determined in a study of beta chain features in type 1 diabetes. For the study at large: Taken together, all samples contributed some 100 million examined sorted cells. The study, taken as a whole, reports: Moderate yet significant TCRB CDR3 shortening was seen in Type 1 diabetes patients in all four CD4+ subsets.

The germline V and J ends were trimmed by 2 bases and 3 bases, with 7 bases remaining between them. CDR3 length: 14 residues. The germline CDR1 and CDR2 sequences are SGHAT and FQNNGV. This clone came up a few times. Its specificity is unknown. The entirety of the isolated RNA underwent reverse transcription, so expressed TCRB transcripts were sequenced. Libraries were prepared by immunoSEQ multiplex PCR; TCRdb keeps only in-frame clonotypes and omits some of them. The repertoire has about 180,000 clones, roughly 8% of them found once; the top ten carry about 1%. The V and J genes are TRBV11-2 and TRBJ2-2; the D is unclear. Material: central memory CD4+ T cells from blood. The sequence was obtained from a woman aged 40 to 50 with type 1 diabetes. The CDR3 DNA follows: TGTGCCAGCAGCTTAAATACGGACACCGGGGAGCTGTTTTTT. Protein: CASSLNTDTGELFF.